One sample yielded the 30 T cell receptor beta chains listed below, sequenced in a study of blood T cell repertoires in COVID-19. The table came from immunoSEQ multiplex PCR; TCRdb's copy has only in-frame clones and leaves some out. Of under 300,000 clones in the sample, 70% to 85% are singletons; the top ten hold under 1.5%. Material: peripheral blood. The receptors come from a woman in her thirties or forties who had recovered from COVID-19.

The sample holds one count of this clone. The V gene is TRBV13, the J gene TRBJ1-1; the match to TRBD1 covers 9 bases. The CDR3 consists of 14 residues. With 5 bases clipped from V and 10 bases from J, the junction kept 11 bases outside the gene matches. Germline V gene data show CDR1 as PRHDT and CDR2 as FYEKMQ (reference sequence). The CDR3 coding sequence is TGTGCCAGCAGCCGAACAGGGGGCGCGCGTGGAGCTTTCTTT. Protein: CASSRTGGARGAFF.

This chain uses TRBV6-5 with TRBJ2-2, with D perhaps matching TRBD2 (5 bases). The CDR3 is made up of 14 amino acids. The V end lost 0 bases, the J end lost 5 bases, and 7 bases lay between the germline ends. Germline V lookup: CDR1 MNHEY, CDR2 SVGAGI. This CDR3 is CASSYSRTTGELFF. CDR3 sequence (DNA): TGTGCCAGCAGTTACTCGAGGACTACCGGGGAGCTGTTTTTT.

CDR3 residues: CASSNGRRFQRAYEQYF. CDR3 nucleotides: TGCGCCAGCAGCAACGGACGGAGATTCCAGAGGGCCTACGAGCAGTACTTC. The rearrangement uses TRBV23-1 and TRBJ2-7, with TRBD2 as a possible D gene (5 bases). TRBV23-1 is classed as an ORF, of uncertain function. V lost 6 bases and J lost 2, with 23 bases in between. The CDR3 contains 17 residues.

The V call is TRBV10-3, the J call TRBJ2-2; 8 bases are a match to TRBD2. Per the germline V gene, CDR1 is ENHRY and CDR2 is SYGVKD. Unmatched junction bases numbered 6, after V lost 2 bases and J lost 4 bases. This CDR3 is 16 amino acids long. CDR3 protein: CAISERGGPGTGELFF. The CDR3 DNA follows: TGTGCCATCAGTGAGCGGGGGGGCCCGGGCACCGGGGAGCTGTTTTTT.

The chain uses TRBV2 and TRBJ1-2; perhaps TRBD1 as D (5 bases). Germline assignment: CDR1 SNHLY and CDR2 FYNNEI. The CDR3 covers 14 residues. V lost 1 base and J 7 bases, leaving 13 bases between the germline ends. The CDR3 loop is CASSEGPGGRGYTF. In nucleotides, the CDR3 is TGTGCCAGCAGTGAAGGCCCGGGGGGACGTGGCTACACCTTC.

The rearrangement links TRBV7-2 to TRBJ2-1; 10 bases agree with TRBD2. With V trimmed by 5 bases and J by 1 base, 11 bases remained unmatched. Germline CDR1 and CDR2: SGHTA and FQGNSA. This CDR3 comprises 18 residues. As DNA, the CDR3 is TGTGCCAGCAGCCACTTAGCGGGGGGACCCCTTTCCTACAATGAGCAGTTCTTC. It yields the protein CASSHLAGGPLSYNEQFF.

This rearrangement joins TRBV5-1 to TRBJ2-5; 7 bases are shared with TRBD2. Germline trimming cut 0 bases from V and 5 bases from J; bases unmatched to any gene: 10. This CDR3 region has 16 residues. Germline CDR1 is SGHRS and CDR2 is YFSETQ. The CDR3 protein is CASSLVASGAGETQYF. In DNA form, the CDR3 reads TGCGCCAGCAGCTTGGTTGCTAGCGGAGCTGGGGAGACCCAGTACTTC.

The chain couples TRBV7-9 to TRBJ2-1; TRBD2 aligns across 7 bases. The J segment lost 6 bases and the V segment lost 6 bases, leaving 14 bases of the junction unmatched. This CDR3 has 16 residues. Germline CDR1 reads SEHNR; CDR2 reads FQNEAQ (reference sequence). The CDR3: CASRDDKRDFPNEQFF. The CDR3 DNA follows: TGTGCCAGCAGGGACGATAAGCGGGATTTCCCCAATGAGCAGTTCTTC.

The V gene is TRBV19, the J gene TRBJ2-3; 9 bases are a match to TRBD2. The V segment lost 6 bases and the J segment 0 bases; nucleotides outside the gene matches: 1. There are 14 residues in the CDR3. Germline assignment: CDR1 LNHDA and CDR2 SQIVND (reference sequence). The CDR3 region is CASRAGGSTDTQYF. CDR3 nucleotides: TGTGCCAGTAGAGCGGGGGGTAGCACAGATACGCAGTATTTT.

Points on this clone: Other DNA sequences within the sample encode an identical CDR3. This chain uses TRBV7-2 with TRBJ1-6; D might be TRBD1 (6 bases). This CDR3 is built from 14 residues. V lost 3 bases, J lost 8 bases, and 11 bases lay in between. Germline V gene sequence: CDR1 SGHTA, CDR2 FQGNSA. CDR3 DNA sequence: TGTGCCAGCAGCTTGGAAGGGGGGGATTCACCCCTCCACTTT. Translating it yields CASSLEGGDSPLHF.

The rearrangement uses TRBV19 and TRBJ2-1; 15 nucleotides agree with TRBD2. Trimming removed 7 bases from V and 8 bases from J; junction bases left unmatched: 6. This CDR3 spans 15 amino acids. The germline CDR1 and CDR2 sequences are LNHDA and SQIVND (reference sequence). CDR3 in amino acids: CASKRTSGGAYEQFF. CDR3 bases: TGTGCCAGTAAAAGGACTAGCGGGGGGGCGTATGAGCAGTTCTTC.

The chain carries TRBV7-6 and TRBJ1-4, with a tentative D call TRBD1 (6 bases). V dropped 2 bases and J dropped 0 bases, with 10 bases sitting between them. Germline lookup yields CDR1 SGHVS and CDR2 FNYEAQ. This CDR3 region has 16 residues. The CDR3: CASSLIQGTTNEKLFF. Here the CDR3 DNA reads TGTGCCAGCAGCTTAATCCAGGGGACAACTAATGAAAAACTGTTTTTT.

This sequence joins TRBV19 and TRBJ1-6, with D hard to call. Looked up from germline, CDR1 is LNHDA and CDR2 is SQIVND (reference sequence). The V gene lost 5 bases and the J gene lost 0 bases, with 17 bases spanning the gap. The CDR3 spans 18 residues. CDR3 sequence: CASSQRHSQSSYNSPLHF. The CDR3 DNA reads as TGTGCCAGTAGTCAACGGCACAGTCAAAGCTCCTATAATTCACCCCTCCACTTT.

DNA of the CDR3: TGTGCCAGCAGCTTAGGTTACAGGGCCTCCTACGAGCAGTACTTC. Translating gives CASSLGYRASYEQYF. This rearrangement joins TRBV7-9 to TRBJ2-7; the D gene is possibly TRBD1 (6 bases). V was trimmed by 1 base and J by 0 bases, leaving 10 bases between them. Germline CDR1 and CDR2: SEHNR and FQNEAQ (reference sequence). The CDR3 contains 15 residues.

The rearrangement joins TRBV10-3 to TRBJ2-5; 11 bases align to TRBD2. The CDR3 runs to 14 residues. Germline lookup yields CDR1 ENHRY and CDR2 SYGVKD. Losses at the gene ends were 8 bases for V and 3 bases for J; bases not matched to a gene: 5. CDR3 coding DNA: TGTGCCATCTCTTTTAGCGGGGGGGAAGAGACCCAGTACTTC. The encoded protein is CAISFSGGEETQYF.

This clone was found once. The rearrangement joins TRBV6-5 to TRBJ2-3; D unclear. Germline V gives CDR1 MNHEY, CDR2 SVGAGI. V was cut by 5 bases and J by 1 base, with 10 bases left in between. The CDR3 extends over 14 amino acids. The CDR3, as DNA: TGTGCCAGCAGTAGCCGCGAGGGCACAGATACGCAGTATTTT. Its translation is CASSSREGTDTQYF.

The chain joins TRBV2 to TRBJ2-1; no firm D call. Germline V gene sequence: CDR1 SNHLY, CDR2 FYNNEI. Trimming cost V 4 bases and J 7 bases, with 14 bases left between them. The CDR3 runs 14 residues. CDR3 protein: CASSVVWQTNEQFF. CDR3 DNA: TGTGCCAGCAGTGTCGTATGGCAGACTAATGAGCAGTTCTTC.

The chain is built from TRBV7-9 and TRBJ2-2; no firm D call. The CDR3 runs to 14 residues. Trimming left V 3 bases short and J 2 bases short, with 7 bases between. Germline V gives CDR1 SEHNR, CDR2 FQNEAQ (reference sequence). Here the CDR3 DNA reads TGTGCCAGCAGCTTGACTCAAAACACCGGGGAGCTGTTTTTT. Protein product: CASSLTQNTGELFF.

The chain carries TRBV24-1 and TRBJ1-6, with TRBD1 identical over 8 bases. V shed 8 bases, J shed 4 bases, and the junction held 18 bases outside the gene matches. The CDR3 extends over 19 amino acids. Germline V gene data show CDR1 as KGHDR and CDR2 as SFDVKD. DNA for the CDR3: TGTGCCACCAACCCAGGGGACAGGAAATGGTCGCATTATAATTCACCCCTCCACTTT. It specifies CATNPGDRKWSHYNSPLHF.

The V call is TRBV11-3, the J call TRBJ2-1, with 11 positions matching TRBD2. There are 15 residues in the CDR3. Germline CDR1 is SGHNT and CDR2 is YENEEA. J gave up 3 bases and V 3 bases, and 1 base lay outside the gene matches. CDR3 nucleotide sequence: TGTGCCAGCAGCTTTAGCGGGGGGGACTACAATGAGCAGTTCTTC. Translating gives CASSFSGGDYNEQFF.

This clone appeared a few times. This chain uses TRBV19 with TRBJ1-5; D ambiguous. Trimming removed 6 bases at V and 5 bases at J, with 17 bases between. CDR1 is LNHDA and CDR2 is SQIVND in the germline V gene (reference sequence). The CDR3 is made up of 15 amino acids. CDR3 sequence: CASSTDLLEDQPQHF. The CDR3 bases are TGTGCCAGTAGCACCGACCTACTAGAGGATCAGCCCCAGCATTTT.

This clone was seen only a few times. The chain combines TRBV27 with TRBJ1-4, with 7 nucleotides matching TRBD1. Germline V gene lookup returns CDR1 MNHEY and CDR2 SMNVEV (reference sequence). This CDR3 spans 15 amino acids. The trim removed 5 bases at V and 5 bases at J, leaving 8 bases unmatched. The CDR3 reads CASSLQRTGNEKLFF. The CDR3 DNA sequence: TGTGCCAGCAGTCTGCAACGGACAGGAAATGAAAAACTGTTTTTT. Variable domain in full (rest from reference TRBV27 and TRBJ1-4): EAQVTQNPRYLITVTGKKLTVTCSQNMNHEYMSWYRQDPGLGLRQIYYSMNVEVTDKGDVPEGYKVSRKEKRNFPLILESPSPNQTSLYFCASSLQRTGNEKLFFGSGTQLSVL.

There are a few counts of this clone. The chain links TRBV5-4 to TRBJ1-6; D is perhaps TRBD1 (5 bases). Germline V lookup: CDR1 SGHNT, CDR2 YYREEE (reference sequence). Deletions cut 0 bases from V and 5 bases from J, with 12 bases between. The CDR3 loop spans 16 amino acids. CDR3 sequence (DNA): TGTGCCAGCAGCTTGGCAAGGGGCCGAGATAATTCACCCCTCCACTTT. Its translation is CASSLARGRDNSPLHF.

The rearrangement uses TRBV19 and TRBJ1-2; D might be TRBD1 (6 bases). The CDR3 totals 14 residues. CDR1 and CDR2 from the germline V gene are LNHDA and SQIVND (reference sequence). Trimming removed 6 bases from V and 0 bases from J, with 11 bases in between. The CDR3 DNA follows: TGTGCCAGTAGCACAGGGTTCACTAACTATGGCTACACCTTC. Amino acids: CASSTGFTNYGYTF.

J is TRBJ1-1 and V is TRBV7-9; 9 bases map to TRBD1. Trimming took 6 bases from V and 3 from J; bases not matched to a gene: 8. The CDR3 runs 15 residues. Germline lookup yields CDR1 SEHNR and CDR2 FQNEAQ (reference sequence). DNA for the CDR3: TGTGCCAGCAGACCGGCGCGACAGGGGGACACTGAAGCTTTCTTT. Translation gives CASRPARQGDTEAFF.

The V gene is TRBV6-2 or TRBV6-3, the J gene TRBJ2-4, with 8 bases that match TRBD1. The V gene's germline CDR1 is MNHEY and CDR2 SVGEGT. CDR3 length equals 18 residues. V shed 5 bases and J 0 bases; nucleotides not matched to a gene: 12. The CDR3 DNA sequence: TGTGCCAGCAGTCCCGCCGGGACAGGATTACTAGCCAAAAACATTCAGTACTTC. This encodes CASSPAGTGLLAKNIQYF.

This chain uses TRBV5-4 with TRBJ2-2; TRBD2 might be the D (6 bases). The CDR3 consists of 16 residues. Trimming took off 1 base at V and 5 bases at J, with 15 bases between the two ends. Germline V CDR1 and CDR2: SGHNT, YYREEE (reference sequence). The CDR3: CASSLSSGRPTGELFF. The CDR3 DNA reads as TGTGCCAGCAGCTTGTCTTCAGGGAGGCCAACCGGGGAGCTGTTTTTT.

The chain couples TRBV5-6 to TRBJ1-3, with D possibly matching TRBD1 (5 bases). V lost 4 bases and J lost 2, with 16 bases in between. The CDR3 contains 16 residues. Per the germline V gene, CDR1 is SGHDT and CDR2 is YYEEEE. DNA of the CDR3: TGTGCCAGCAGCCGGGGGGTTGGGACCACTGGAAACACCATATATTTT. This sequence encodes CASSRGVGTTGNTIYF.

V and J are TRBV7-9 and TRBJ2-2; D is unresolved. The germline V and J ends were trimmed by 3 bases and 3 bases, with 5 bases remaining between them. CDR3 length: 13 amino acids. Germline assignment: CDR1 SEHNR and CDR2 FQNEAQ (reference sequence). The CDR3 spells CASSFTDTGELFF. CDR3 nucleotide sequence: TGTGCCAGCAGCTTTACGGACACCGGGGAGCTGTTTTTT.

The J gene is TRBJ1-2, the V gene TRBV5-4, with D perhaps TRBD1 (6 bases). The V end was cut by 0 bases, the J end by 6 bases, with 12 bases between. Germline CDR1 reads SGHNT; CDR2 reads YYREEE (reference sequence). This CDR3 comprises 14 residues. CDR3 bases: TGTGCCAGCAGCTTGGAAAACAGGGATGATGGCTACACCTTC. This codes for CASSLENRDDGYTF. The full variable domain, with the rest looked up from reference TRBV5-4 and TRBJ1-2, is ETGVTQSPTHLIKTRGQQVTLRCSSQSGHNTVSWYQQALGQGPQFIFQYYREEENGRGNFPPRFSGLQFPNYSSELNVNALELDDSALYLCASSLENRDDGYTFGSGTRLTVV.